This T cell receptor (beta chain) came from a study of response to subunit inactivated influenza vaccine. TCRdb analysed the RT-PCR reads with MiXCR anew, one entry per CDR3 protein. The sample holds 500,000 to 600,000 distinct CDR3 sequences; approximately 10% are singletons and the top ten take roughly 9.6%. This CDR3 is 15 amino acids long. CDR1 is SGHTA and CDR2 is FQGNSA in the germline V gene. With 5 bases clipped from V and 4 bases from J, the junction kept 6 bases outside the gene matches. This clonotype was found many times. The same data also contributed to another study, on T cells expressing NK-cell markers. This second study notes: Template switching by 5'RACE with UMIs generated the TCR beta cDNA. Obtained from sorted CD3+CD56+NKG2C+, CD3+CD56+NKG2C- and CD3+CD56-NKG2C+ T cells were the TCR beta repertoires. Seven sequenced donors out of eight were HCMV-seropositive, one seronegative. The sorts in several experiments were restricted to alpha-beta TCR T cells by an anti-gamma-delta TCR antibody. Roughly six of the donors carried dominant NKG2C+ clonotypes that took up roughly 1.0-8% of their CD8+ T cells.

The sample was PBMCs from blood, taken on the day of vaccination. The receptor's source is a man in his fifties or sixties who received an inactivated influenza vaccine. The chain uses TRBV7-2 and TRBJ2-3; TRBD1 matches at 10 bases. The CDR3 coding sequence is TGTGCCAGCAGCAGACAGGGGGCGCGAGCAGATACGCAGTATTTT. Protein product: CASSRQGARADTQYF.